This is a list of T cell receptor beta chains from one sample in a study of blood T cell repertoires in COVID-19. The data were produced by immunoSEQ multiplex PCR, yet TCRdb's version contains in-frame clones alone and is incomplete. This table holds roughly 300,000 clones, about 85% found once. The sample consisted of peripheral blood. The receptors shown here come from a human donor in a cohort sampled during active COVID-19. Both conserved end residues are part of each CDR3. The order of the fields is clone size, J gene, V gene, D gene, CDR3 DNA, CDR3 protein. The D gene is left open where the match is weak. Some rows have no size entry. The others give once, few or many, or a class for an expanded clone.

>NA|TRBJ2-1|TRBV7-8|NA
TGTGCCAGCAGCTTAAAGTCAGGAAGCTACAATGAGCAGTTCTTC
CASSLKSGSYNEQFF
>NA|TRBJ2-5|TRBV28|TRBD1
TGTGCCAGCAGTAGGGGGCTGGAGACCCAGTACTTC
CASSRGLETQYF
>NA|TRBJ1-1|TRBV2|NA
TGTGCCAGCAGGGCCAAATTCAACACTGAAGCTTTCTTT
CASRAKFNTEAFF
>few|TRBJ2-3|TRBV7-9|NA
TGTGCCAGCAGCTTACCGGGATTTTATACGCAGTATTTT
CASSLPGFYTQYF
>NA|TRBJ1-6|TRBV5-1|NA
TGCGCCAGCAGCTCTGAGAGGATTAATTCACCCCTCCACTTT
CASSSERINSPLHF
>NA|TRBJ2-1|TRBV18|TRBD2
TGTGCCAGCTCACCACCCGGACTAGCGTCAAATGAGCAGTTCTTC
CASSPPGLASNEQFF
>NA|TRBJ2-7|TRBV7-6|NA
TGTGCCAGCAGCTTCAGCGGATCCTACGAGCAGTACTTC
CASSFSGSYEQYF
>NA|TRBJ1-5|TRBV6-5|NA
TGTGCCAGCAGGGCCGGGGGGAAAAATCAGCCCCAGCATTTT
CASRAGGKNQPQHF
>NA|TRBJ1-1|TRBV29-1|NA
TGCAGCGCCCAGGGTAGGAACACTGAAGCTTTCTTT
CSAQGRNTEAFF
>few|TRBJ1-2|TRBV12-3/TRBV12-4|NA
TGTGCCAGCAGAAAGCCCACAGGGTTTGGCTACACCTTC
CASRKPTGFGYTF
>NA|TRBJ1-5|TRBV19|TRBD1
TGTGCCACCAGGACAGGGGGCCAGCCCCAGCATTTT
CATRTGGQPQHF
>NA|TRBJ1-1|TRBV9|NA
TGTGCCAGCAGCGGCGGGGGAGAGAACACTGAAGCTTTCTTT
CASSGGGENTEAFF
>NA|TRBJ2-2|TRBV5-4|TRBD1
TGTGCCAGCAGCCCGGGACAGGGAAGAACTGCCACCGGGGAGCTGTTTTTT
CASSPGQGRTATGELFF
>NA|TRBJ2-6|TRBV5-1|TRBD1
TGCGCCAGCACCGACACCCCGGGACAGATCTCTGGGGCCAACGTCCTGACTTTC
CASTDTPGQISGANVLTF
>NA|TRBJ2-5|TRBV3-1/TRBV3-2|TRBD2
TGTGCCAGCAGCCAAGATAGGCGACTAGCGGGAGGAGGGAAAGAGACCCAGTACTTC
CASSQDRRLAGGGKETQYF
>NA|TRBJ2-5|TRBV15|NA
TGTGCCACCAGCGCCCATCAGGGATTCGAGACCCAGTACTTC
CATSAHQGFETQYF
>NA|TRBJ2-7|TRBV5-4|NA
TGTGCCAGCAGCGCCGGGACTCAAGACTACGAGCAGTACTTC
CASSAGTQDYEQYF
>once|TRBJ2-2|TRBV29-1|TRBD1
TGCAGCGTTGAGAGGACAGGACACACCGGGGAGCTGTTTTTT
CSVERTGHTGELFF
>NA|TRBJ1-4|TRBV30|NA
TGTGCCTGGATGTTCGAGGGGGAGGAAAAACTGTTTTTT
CAWMFEGEEKLFF
>few|TRBJ2-7|TRBV9|NA
TGTGCCAGCAGCGCTCCTTCCGAGGAGCAGTACTTC
CASSAPSEEQYF
>few|TRBJ1-1|TRBV10-3|NA
TGTGCCATCAGTGATCCAGGGGTCGGCACTGAAGCTTTCTTT
CAISDPGVGTEAFF
>NA|TRBJ1-1|TRBV15|TRBD1
TGTGCCACCAGCAGGAAAAGACAGGGGACCACTGAAGCTTTCTTT
CATSRKRQGTTEAFF
>NA|TRBJ2-2|TRBV2|TRBD2
TGTGCCAGCGGGGCGGTAGCGGGAGTAATCGGGGAGCTGTTTTTT
CASGAVAGVIGELFF
>NA|TRBJ2-3|TRBV20-1|NA
TGCAGTGCTAGGGAGACAGATACGCAGTATTTT
CSARETDTQYF
>NA|TRBJ1-2|TRBV14|TRBD1
TGTGCCAGCAGCGGACAGGGGGTCAACTATGGCTACACCTTC
CASSGQGVNYGYTF
>NA|TRBJ1-1|TRBV18|NA
TGTGCCAGCTCACCCGGTAGAGGGAACACTGAAGCTTTCTTT
CASSPGRGNTEAFF
>NA|TRBJ1-1|TRBV4-1|NA
TGCGCCAGCAGCCATGTCGGGGTTAACACTGAAGCTTTCTTT
CASSHVGVNTEAFF
>NA|TRBJ2-5|TRBV7-2|NA
TGTGCCAGCAGCAGGAAACAGGGATTAGAGACCCAGTACTTC
CASSRKQGLETQYF
>once|TRBJ2-1|TRBV6-1|TRBD1
TGTGCCAGCAGTGACCGGACAGGGGAGCAGTTCTTC
CASSDRTGEQFF
>few|TRBJ2-7|TRBV5-6|NA
TGTGCCAGCAGTCTTGACAATGGTTACGAGCAGTACTTC
CASSLDNGYEQYF
>NA|TRBJ2-1|TRBV28|TRBD2
TGTGCCAGCAGACTAGCGGGGATAGGTAATGAGCAGTTCTTC
CASRLAGIGNEQFF
>NA|TRBJ1-2|TRBV6-5|NA
TGTGCCAGCACTTCCCAGGGCTACGCTGGCTACACCTTC
CASTSQGYAGYTF
>NA|TRBJ2-2|TRBV5-3|NA
TGTGCCAGAAGCGGCCAGACTGGCACCGGGGAGCTGTTTTTT
CARSGQTGTGELFF
>once|TRBJ1-2|TRBV25-1|TRBD1
TGTGCCAGCAGTGCTCAGGGGGCGCGGACCTTC
CASSAQGARTF
>NA|TRBJ2-1|TRBV27|TRBD2
TGTGCCAGCAGGGTAGCGGGACCCTCCTACAATGAGCAGTTCTTC
CASRVAGPSYNEQFF
>few|TRBJ2-2|TRBV11-2|NA
TGTGCCAGCAGTTTCCTAGCGCCCGGGGAGCTGTTTTTT
CASSFLAPGELFF
>NA|TRBJ2-7|TRBV10-3|TRBD2
TGTGCCATCGGACAGGCTAGCGGGAGCTACGAGCAGTACTTC
CAIGQASGSYEQYF
>NA|TRBJ2-1|TRBV7-9|NA
TGTGCCAGCAGCCCTACCCGGGATGAGCAGTTCTTC
CASSPTRDEQFF
>NA|TRBJ2-7|TRBV28|NA
TGTGCCAGCAGTCGACGTGGGGCCCTATCCTACGAGCAGTACTTC
CASSRRGALSYEQYF
>NA|TRBJ2-3|TRBV9|TRBD1
TGTGCCAGCAGCGTTGACAGGGGGACAGATACGCAGTATTTT
CASSVDRGTDTQYF
>NA|TRBJ2-1|TRBV29-1|NA
TGCAGCGTTGGTAACGGAGTTTACAATGAGCAGTTCTTC
CSVGNGVYNEQFF
>NA|TRBJ1-4|TRBV2|TRBD1
TGTGCCAGCAGGACCCGGACAGGGTTCGATGAAAAACTGTTTTTT
CASRTRTGFDEKLFF
>NA|TRBJ2-7|TRBV30|NA
TGTGCCTGGGGACAACTCCTGCCGGGCGAGCAGTACTTC
CAWGQLLPGEQYF
>once|TRBJ1-1|TRBV21-1|NA
TGTGCCAGCAGCCCAATGGGACAGGGGGGAGCTTTCTTT
CASSPMGQGGAFF
>NA|TRBJ2-1|TRBV25-1|NA
TGTGCCAGCAGTAACCTACAGTCTAAGTTCTTC
CASSNLQSKFF
>few|TRBJ2-1|TRBV11-3|TRBD2
TGTGCCAGCAGCTTTCGGACTAGCTATGAGCAGTTCTTC
CASSFRTSYEQFF
>NA|TRBJ2-7|TRBV5-5|TRBD2
TGTGCCAGCAGCTCCGGGACTACTGTCTACGAGCAGTACTTC
CASSSGTTVYEQYF
>NA|TRBJ2-7|TRBV4-1|TRBD1
TGCGCCAGCAGCCCGGGACAGGGGCCCACCTACGAGCAGTACTTC
CASSPGQGPTYEQYF
>NA|TRBJ2-5|TRBV27|NA
TGTGCCAGCAGTTTATCGAAACAGACACAAGAGACCCAGTACTTC
CASSLSKQTQETQYF
>NA|TRBJ2-2|TRBV25-1|TRBD1
TGTGCCAGCAAGGGGACAGGGGGTACCGGGGAGCTGTTTTTT
CASKGTGGTGELFF
>NA|TRBJ2-7|TRBV28|TRBD2
TGTGCCAGCGGGGTGATGGGACTAGCGAGGAACGAGCAGTACTTC
CASGVMGLARNEQYF
>NA|TRBJ2-5|TRBV24-1|TRBD2
TGTGCCACCAGTGATACGGGACTAGTGGAGACCCAGTACTTC
CATSDTGLVETQYF
>NA|TRBJ2-4|TRBV7-2|NA
TGTGCCAGCTCCTACACCCCAGCGCGGGGCAAAAACATTCAGTACTTC
CASSYTPARGKNIQYF